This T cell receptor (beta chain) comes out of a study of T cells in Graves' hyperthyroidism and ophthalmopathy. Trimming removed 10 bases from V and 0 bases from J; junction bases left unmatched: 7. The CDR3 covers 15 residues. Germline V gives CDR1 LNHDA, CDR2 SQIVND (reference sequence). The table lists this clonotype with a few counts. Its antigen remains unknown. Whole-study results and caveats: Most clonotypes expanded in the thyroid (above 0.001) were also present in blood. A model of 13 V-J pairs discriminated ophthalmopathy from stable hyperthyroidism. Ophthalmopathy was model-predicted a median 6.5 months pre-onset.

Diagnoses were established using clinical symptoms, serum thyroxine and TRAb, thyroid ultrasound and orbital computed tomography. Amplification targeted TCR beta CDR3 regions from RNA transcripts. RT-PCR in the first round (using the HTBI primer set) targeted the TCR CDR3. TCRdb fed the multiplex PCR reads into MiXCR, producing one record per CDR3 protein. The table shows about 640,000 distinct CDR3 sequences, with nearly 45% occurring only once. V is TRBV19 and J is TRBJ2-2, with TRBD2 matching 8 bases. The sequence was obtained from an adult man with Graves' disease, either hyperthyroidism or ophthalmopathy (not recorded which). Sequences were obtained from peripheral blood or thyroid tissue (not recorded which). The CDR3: CATSWRGANTGELFF. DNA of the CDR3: TGTGCCACGTCTTGGCGGGGGGCGAACACCGGGGAGCTGTTTTTT.